Given below is one TCR beta chain in context. Its antigen is unknown. No much larger clone exists at a distance of one base, and base qualities are not known. The sample originates from a study of STAT5B mutations in CD4+ large granular lymphocyte leukemia (dated by TCRdb to about 2022). Regarding the study in general: Among the healthy controls, the CDR3 'QG' motif was associated with a particular HLA allele. The purity of purified fractions was confirmed by flow cytometry on FACSCanto II or FACSVerse to exceed 95% among lymphocytes. The study compared the TCRbeta repertoires of patients with CD4+ T-cell large granular lymphocyte leukemia against the TCRbeta repertoires of healthy blood donors. Overall results and qualifications from the work: Enrichment of TRBV06-family usage was observed among the top patient clones (8/27) relative to healthy controls (2/35). The main leukemic clonotypes were found to be private to each patient, although around 24% of the main leukemic clonotypes were detected at low frequency in the non-leukemic repertoires of other patients. Greater clonality appeared to be present in CD4-sorted patient repertoires than in healthy CD4+ repertoires, and the difference was retained after the putative leukemic clones were removed. The data were not HLA-matched, and the higher clonality in CD4+ T-LGLL than in CD8+ T-LGLL could be due to the relatively small sample size.

Compared with germline, V lacks 8 bases and J lacks 1 base; bases without a gene match: 9. Spanning cysteine to phenylalanine, the CDR3 consists of 16 amino acids. Here the CDR3 DNA is all that survives: 48 bases in frame from base 1. The germline V gene specifies KGHSH as CDR1 and LQKENI as CDR2. The immunoSEQ assay at survey resolution was applied to genomic DNA for sequencing of TCRbeta rearrangements. The original pipeline was this. A lowest detectable productive clonotype frequency of 2.59 x 10-5 was observed in the TCR sequencing data. Only productive TCRbeta rearrangements, meaning sequences that were complete and in-frame, were kept for the analyses. Clonality for each sample was calculated as Simpson clonality in the immunoSEQ Analyzer version 3.0. Based on frequency, clones were grouped as very rare, small, medium, large (1-20%) or hyperexpanded (>20%). Generation probabilities were estimated with OLGA 1.2.3, V-gene circos plots were generated with VDJtools, specificities were searched for in VDJdb, and CDR3 motifs were identified with GLIPH. The table comes from immuneACCESS by way of TCRdb, which keeps in-frame sequences with V and J called. Part of the clones is missing from these tables; in studies checked, under half for an unresolved V gene and the rest for unknown reasons. The V and J calls and clone size were taken over from that table, and D and trimming were inferred from the DNA. For this sample there are roughly 48,000 clones; roughly 72% appear just once. The ten largest clones take up 1.5% to 1.7% of the sample.

Healthy controls were 35 or so blood donors whose buffy coats came from the Finnish Red Cross blood service. All TCR-sequenced material derived from peripheral blood: patient blood samples and healthy donor buffy coats. Ficoll-Hypaque gradient centrifugation was used to isolate peripheral blood mononuclear cells. For the healthy controls, CD4+ cells were obtained from buffy coats by magnetic purification. Genomic DNA was extracted with the Gentra Puregene Cell and Tissue kit and quantified on a Qubit 2.0 fluorometer. The sequencing sample was made of CD4+ T cells from blood buffy coats. The origin of this receptor is a human donor in good health. The chain is encoded by TRBV18 joined to TRBJ1-1; the junction holds 11 bases that match TRBD1. The bases are TGTGCCAGCACAGGACAGGGGGCTCGTGCGAACACTGAAGCTTTCTTT. Its translation reads: CASTGQGARANTEAFF.